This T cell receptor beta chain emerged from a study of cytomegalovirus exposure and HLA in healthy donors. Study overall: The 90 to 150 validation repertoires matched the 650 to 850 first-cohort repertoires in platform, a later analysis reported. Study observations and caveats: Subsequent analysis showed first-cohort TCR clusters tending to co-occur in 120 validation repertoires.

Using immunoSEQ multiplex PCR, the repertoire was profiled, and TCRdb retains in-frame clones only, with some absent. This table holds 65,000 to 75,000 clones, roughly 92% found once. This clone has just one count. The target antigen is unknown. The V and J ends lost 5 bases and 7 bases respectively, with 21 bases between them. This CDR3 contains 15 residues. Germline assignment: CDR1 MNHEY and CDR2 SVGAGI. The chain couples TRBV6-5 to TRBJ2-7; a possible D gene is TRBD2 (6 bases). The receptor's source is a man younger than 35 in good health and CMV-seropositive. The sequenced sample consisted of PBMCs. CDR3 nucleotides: TGTGCCAGCAGTAATCCGGGACTGGGACCTAGTGAGCAGTACTTC. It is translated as CASSNPGLGPSEQYF.